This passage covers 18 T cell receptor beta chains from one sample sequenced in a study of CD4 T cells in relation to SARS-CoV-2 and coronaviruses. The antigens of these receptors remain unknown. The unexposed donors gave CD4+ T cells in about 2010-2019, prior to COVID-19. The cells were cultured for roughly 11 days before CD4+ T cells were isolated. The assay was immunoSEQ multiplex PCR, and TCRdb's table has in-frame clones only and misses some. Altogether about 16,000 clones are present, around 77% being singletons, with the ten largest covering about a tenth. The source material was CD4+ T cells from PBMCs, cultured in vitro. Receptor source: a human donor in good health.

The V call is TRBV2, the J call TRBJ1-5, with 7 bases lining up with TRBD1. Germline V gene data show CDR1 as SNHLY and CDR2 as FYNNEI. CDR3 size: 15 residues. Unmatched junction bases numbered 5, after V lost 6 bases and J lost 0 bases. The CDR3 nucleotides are TGTGCCAGCAGCCGGGGGACAGTTAGCAATCAGCCCCAGCATTTT. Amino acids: CASSRGTVSNQPQHF. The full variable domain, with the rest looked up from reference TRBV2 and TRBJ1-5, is EPEVTQTPSHQVTQMGQEVILRCVPISNHLYFYWYRQILGQKVEFLVSFYNNEISEKSEIFDDQFSVERPDGSNFTLKIRSTKLEDSAMYFCASSRGTVSNQPQHFGDGTRLSIL.

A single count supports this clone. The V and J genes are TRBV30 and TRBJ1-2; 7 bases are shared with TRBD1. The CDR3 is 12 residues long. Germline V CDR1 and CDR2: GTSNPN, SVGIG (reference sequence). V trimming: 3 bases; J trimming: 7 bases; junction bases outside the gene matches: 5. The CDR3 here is CAWRPPGGGYTF. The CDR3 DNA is TGTGCCTGGAGGCCTCCAGGGGGTGGCTACACCTTC.

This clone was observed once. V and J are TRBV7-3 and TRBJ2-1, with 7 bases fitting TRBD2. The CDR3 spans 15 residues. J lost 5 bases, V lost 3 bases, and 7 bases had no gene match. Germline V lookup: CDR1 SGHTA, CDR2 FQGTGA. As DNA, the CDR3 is TGTGCCAGCAGCTTCGGCCTAGCGGCACACAATGAGCAGTTCTTC. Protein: CASSFGLAAHNEQFF.

This CDR3 is CASSPQGKRGEQYF. CDR3 sequence (DNA): TGCGCCAGCAGTCCCCAGGGGAAGAGAGGCGAGCAGTACTTC. V is TRBV10-1 and J is TRBJ2-7, with D possibly being TRBD1 (6 bases). CDR1 is WNHNN, CDR2 SYGVQD, per germline (reference sequence). V dropped 5 bases and J dropped 6 bases, with 17 bases sitting between them. The CDR3 contains 14 residues.

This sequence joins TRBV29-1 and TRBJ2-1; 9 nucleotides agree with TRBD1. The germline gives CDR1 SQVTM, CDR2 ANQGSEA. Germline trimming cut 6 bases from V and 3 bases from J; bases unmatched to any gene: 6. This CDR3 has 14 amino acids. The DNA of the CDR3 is TGCAGCGTCTGGACAGGGGATGGCTACAATGAGCAGTTCTTC. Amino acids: CSVWTGDGYNEQFF.

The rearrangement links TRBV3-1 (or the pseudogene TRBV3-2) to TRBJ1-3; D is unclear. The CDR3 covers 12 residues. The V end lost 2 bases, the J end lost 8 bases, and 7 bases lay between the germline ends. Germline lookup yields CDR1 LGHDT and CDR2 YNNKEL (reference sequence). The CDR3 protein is CASSQSRDTIYF. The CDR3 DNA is TGTGCCAGCAGCCAATCACGGGACACCATATATTTT.

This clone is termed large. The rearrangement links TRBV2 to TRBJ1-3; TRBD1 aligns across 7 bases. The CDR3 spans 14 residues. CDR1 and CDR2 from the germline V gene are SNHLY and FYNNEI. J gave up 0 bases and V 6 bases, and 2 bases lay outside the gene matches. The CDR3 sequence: CASRTGFSGNTIYF. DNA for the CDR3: TGTGCCAGCAGGACAGGGTTCTCTGGAAACACCATATATTTT.

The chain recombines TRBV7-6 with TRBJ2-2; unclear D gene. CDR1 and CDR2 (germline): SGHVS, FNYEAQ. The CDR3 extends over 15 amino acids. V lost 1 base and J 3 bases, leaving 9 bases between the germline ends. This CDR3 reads CASSLVGSYTGELFF. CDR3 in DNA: TGTGCCAGCAGCTTAGTTGGCAGCTACACCGGGGAGCTGTTTTTT.

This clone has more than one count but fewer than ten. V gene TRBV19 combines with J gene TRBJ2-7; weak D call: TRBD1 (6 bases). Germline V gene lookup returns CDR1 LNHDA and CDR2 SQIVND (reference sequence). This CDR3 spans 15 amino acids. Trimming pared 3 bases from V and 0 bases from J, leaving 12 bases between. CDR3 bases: TGTGCCAGTAGTATGCGGCGCAGGGGCTCCTACGAGCAGTACTTC. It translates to CASSMRRRGSYEQYF.

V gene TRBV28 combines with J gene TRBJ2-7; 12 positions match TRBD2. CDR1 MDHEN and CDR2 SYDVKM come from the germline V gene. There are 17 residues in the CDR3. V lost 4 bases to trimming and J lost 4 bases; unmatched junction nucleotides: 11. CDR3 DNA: TGTGCCAGCAGTTCCCCCGGGCTAGCGGGAGGGATTTACGAGCAGTACTTC. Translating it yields CASSSPGLAGGIYEQYF.

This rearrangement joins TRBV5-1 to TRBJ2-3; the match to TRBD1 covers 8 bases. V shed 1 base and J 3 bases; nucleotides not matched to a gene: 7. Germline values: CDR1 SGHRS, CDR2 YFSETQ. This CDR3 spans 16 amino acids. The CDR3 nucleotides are TGCGCCAGCAGCTTGTCTGGTTACAGGGGGACAGATACGCAGTATTTT. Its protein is CASSLSGYRGTDTQYF.

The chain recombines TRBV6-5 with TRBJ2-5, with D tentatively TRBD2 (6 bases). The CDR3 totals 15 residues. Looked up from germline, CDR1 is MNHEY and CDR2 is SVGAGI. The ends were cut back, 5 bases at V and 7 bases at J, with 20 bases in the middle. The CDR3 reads CASSLTSPPVGTQYF. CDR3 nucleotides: TGTGCCAGCAGTCTTACTAGCCCCCCTGTAGGGACCCAGTACTTC.

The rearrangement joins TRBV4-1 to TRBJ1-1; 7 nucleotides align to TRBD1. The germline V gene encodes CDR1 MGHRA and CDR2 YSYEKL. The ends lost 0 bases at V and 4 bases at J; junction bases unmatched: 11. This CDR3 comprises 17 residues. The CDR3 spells CASSQEETGMIPTEAFF. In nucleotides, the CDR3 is TGCGCCAGCAGCCAAGAAGAGACAGGGATGATCCCCACTGAAGCTTTCTTT.

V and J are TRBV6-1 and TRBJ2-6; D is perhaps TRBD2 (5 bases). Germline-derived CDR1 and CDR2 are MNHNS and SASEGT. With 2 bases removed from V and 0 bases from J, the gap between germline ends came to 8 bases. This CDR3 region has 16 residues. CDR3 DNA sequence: TGTGCCAGCAGTGAATTAAGCGGCTCTGGGGCCAACGTCCTGACTTTC. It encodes CASSELSGSGANVLTF.

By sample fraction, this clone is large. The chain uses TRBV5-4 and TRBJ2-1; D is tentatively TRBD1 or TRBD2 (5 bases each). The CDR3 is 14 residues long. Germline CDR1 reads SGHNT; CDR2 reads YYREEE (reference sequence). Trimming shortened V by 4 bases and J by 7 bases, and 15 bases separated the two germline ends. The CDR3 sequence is CASSTPGGGNEQFF. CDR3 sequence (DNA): TGTGCCAGCAGCACACCCGGTGGGGGAAATGAGCAGTTCTTC.

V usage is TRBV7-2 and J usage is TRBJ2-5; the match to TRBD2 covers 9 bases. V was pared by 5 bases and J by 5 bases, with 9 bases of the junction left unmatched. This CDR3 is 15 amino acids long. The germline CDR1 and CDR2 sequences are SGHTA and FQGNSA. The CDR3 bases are TGTGCCAGCAGCATCTTAGCGGGAGTGGGCGAGACCCAGTACTTC. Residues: CASSILAGVGETQYF. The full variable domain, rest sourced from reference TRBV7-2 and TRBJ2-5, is GAGVSQSPSNKVTEKGKDVELRCDPISGHTALYWYRQSLGQGLEFLIYFQGNSAPDKSGLPSDRFSAERTGGSVSTLTIQRTQQEDSAVYLCASSILAGVGETQYFGPGTRLLVL.

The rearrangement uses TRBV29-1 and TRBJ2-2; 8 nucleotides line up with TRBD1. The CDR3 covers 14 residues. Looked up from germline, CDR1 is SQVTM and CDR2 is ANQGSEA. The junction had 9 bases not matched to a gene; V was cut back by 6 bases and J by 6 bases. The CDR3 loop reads CSVERTGKPGELFF. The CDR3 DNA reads TGCAGCGTAGAAAGGACAGGGAAACCCGGGGAGCTGTTTTTT.

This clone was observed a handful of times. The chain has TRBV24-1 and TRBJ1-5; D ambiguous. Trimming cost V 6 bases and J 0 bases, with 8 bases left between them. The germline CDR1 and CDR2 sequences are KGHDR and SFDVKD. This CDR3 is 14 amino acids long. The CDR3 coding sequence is TGTGCCACCAGTAACGCGGGTAGCAATCAGCCCCAGCATTTT. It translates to CATSNAGSNQPQHF.